Listed below are T cell receptor beta chains from one sample, sequenced in a study of radiotherapy plus CTLA-4 blockade in lung cancer. Here immunoSEQ multiplex PCR was the method, and the copy in TCRdb shows in-frame clones only, minus some. This sample yields some 120,000 clones, of which about four fifths are seen a single time; 3.3% belongs to the top ten. The sample was peripheral blood, taken from a patient treated with radiotherapy plus ipilimumab. The receptors originated from a human donor with non-small cell lung cancer that progressed on radiotherapy plus ipilimumab. Some clones in this sample may be carry-over from other donors' samples. CDR3s include the opening cysteine and the closing phenylalanine or tryptophan. D genes are given only for firm matches. Size is omitted from some rows. Given values are once, few, many or a class for expanded clones.

size: NA; J: TRBJ1-5; D: NA; V: TRBV6-5; CDR3: CASSYWANGQPQHF; DNA: TGTGCCAGCAGTTACTGGGCTAACGGTCAGCCCCAGCATTTT
size: once; J: TRBJ2-7; D: TRBD1; V: TRBV7-6; CDR3: CASSRTKDRYEQYF; DNA: TGTGCCAGCAGCCGGACCAAGGACAGGTACGAGCAGTACTTC
size: NA; J: TRBJ2-7; D: TRBD1; V: TRBV5-1; CDR3: CASSLNTGGSYEQYF; DNA: TGCGCCAGCAGCTTGAACACAGGGGGCTCCTACGAGCAGTACTTC
size: NA; J: TRBJ2-5; D: NA; V: TRBV7-9; CDR3: CASSPKGPETQYF; DNA: TGTGCCAGCAGCCCAAAAGGGCCGGAGACCCAGTACTTC
size: NA; J: TRBJ1-3; D: TRBD1; V: TRBV18; CDR3: CASSPRQGIGLWGNTIYF; DNA: TGTGCCAGCTCACCGAGACAGGGGATCGGTCTCTGGGGAAACACCATATATTTT
size: NA; J: TRBJ2-2; D: TRBD2; V: TRBV7-3; CDR3: CASSLTGSGGSRELFF; DNA: TGTGCCAGCAGCTTAACTGGTAGCGGGGGATCCCGGGAGCTGTTTTTT
size: NA; J: TRBJ2-1; D: NA; V: TRBV9; CDR3: CASSGTVSYNEQFF; DNA: TGTGCCAGCAGCGGGACGGTCTCCTACAATGAGCAGTTCTTC
size: few; J: TRBJ2-7; D: NA; V: TRBV7-9; CDR3: CASSQNVGSYEQYF; DNA: TGTGCCAGCAGCCAAAATGTGGGCTCCTACGAGCAGTACTTC
size: NA; J: TRBJ2-5; D: TRBD1; V: TRBV30; CDR3: CAWSFMTGAKETQYF; DNA: TGTGCCTGGAGTTTTATGACAGGGGCGAAGGAGACCCAGTACTTC
size: NA; J: TRBJ2-5; D: NA; V: TRBV7-9; CDR3: CASSPRGSPETQYF; DNA: TGTGCCAGCAGCCCCCGGGGATCCCCAGAGACCCAGTACTTC
size: NA; J: TRBJ2-3; D: TRBD2; V: TRBV5-1; CDR3: CASSASGGDTDTQYF; DNA: TGCGCCAGCAGCGCTAGCGGGGGGGACACAGATACGCAGTATTTT
size: NA; J: TRBJ2-7; D: TRBD1; V: TRBV5-1; CDR3: CASSFDRARISYEQYF; DNA: TGCGCCAGCAGCTTCGACAGGGCTCGGATCTCCTACGAGCAGTACTTC
size: NA; J: TRBJ1-1; D: TRBD1; V: TRBV5-1; CDR3: CASSAGQGAGNTEAFF; DNA: TGCGCCAGCAGCGCCGGACAGGGGGCTGGAAACACTGAAGCTTTCTTT
size: NA; J: TRBJ1-1; D: NA; V: TRBV6-6; CDR3: CASSYPPGQEKTEAFF; DNA: TGTGCCAGCAGTTACCCGCCAGGGCAGGAGAAAACTGAAGCTTTCTTT
size: NA; J: TRBJ2-7; D: TRBD1; V: TRBV6-5; CDR3: CASSRDRVLPYEQYF; DNA: TGTGCCAGCAGCCGAGACAGGGTCCTCCCCTACGAGCAGTACTTC
size: NA; J: TRBJ2-7; D: NA; V: TRBV4-3; CDR3: CASSLRDSGYEQYF; DNA: TGCGCCAGCAGCCTCCGAGATTCGGGCTACGAGCAGTACTTC
size: NA; J: TRBJ1-2; D: NA; V: TRBV30; CDR3: CAWSVGAGTGYTF; DNA: TGTGCCTGGAGTGTCGGGGCCGGGACGGGCTACACCTTC
size: NA; J: TRBJ2-2; D: NA; V: TRBV5-1; CDR3: CASSLEQGKAGELFF; DNA: TGCGCCAGCAGCTTGGAGCAGGGGAAGGCCGGGGAGCTGTTTTTT
size: NA; J: TRBJ2-7; D: TRBD2; V: TRBV4-3; CDR3: CASSQRFSGITSYEQYF; DNA: TGCGCCAGCAGCCAACGATTCAGCGGGATTACCTCCTACGAGCAGTACTTC
size: NA; J: TRBJ1-5; D: NA; V: TRBV28; CDR3: CASSLSGNQPQHF; DNA: TGTGCCAGCAGTTTATCAGGTAATCAGCCCCAGCATTTT
size: NA; J: TRBJ2-3; D: NA; V: TRBV19; CDR3: CASSISPGASTDTQYF; DNA: TGTGCCAGTAGTATCTCTCCAGGTGCTAGCACAGATACGCAGTATTTT
size: NA; J: TRBJ1-4; D: TRBD1; V: TRBV27; CDR3: CASRDRGFDYEKLFF; DNA: TGTGCCAGTCGAGACAGGGGTTTCGATTACGAAAAACTGTTTTTT
size: few; J: TRBJ1-6; D: NA; V: TRBV7-9; CDR3: CASSGQWDSPLHF; DNA: TGTGCCAGCAGCGGACAGTGGGATTCACCCCTCCACTTT
size: NA; J: TRBJ2-1; D: TRBD2; V: TRBV28; CDR3: CASSLWGGGSYNEQFF; DNA: TGTGCCAGCAGCCTATGGGGGGGTGGTTCCTACAATGAGCAGTTCTTC
size: NA; J: TRBJ2-7; D: NA; V: TRBV5-1; CDR3: CASSPGHLGNEQYF; DNA: TGCGCCAGCAGTCCGGGACACTTAGGGAACGAGCAGTACTTC
size: NA; J: TRBJ1-1; D: NA; V: TRBV28; CDR3: CASSPPGRLMNTEAFF; DNA: TGTGCCAGCAGTCCACCAGGCCGGCTTATGAACACTGAAGCTTTCTTT
size: NA; J: TRBJ1-1; D: TRBD1; V: TRBV5-1; CDR3: CASSSYSGTGDTEAFF; DNA: TGCGCCAGCAGCTCCTATTCCGGGACAGGGGACACTGAAGCTTTCTTT
size: NA; J: TRBJ1-3; D: NA; V: TRBV15; CDR3: CATSRDLGSGNTIYF; DNA: TGTGCCACCAGCAGAGATCTGGGCTCTGGAAACACCATATATTTT
size: NA; J: TRBJ2-7; D: NA; V: TRBV5-4; CDR3: CASSLVVGTYEQYF; DNA: TGTGCCAGCAGCTTGGTTGTAGGGACCTACGAGCAGTACTTC
size: few; J: TRBJ2-2; D: TRBD1; V: TRBV14; CDR3: CASSQIQGTNTGELFF; DNA: TGTGCCAGCAGCCAAATACAGGGGACGAACACCGGGGAGCTGTTTTTT
size: NA; J: TRBJ2-3; D: TRBD2; V: TRBV7-2; CDR3: CASSSRSGGAADTQYF; DNA: TGTGCCAGCAGCTCCCGTAGCGGGGGGGCGGCAGATACGCAGTATTTT
size: few; J: TRBJ1-2; D: NA; V: TRBV5-1; CDR3: CASSLASGLEGYTF; DNA: TGCGCCAGCAGCTTGGCCTCGGGGCTAGAAGGCTACACCTTC
size: NA; J: TRBJ2-7; D: TRBD1; V: TRBV5-4; CDR3: CASSLQGVHEQYF; DNA: TGTGCCAGCAGCTTACAGGGGGTCCACGAGCAGTACTTC
size: NA; J: TRBJ2-7; D: NA; V: TRBV7-2; CDR3: CASSELILSYEQYF; DNA: TGTGCCAGCAGCGAACTTATCCTCTCCTACGAGCAGTACTTC
size: NA; J: TRBJ1-3; D: NA; V: TRBV13; CDR3: CASSLEGFGNTIYF; DNA: TGTGCCAGCAGCTTAGAAGGGTTCGGAAACACCATATATTTT
size: NA; J: TRBJ1-2; D: NA; V: TRBV4-3; CDR3: CASSPVEGPYGYTF; DNA: TGCGCCAGCAGCCCTGTGGAAGGGCCCTATGGCTACACCTTC
size: NA; J: TRBJ2-2; D: TRBD2; V: TRBV7-2; CDR3: CASRVSASGYTGELFF; DNA: TGTGCCAGCAGAGTTAGCGCTAGCGGATACACCGGGGAGCTGTTTTTT
size: once; J: TRBJ1-4; D: NA; V: TRBV6-5; CDR3: CASSYSRVSEKLFF; DNA: TGTGCCAGCAGTTACTCGAGAGTATCCGAAAAACTGTTTTTT
size: NA; J: TRBJ1-5; D: TRBD1; V: TRBV11-2; CDR3: CASSLVRDRGYSNQPQHF; DNA: TGTGCCAGCAGCTTAGTCCGGGACAGGGGTTATAGCAATCAGCCCCAGCATTTT
size: NA; J: TRBJ2-6; D: TRBD1; V: TRBV2; CDR3: CASRTGGGSGANVLTF; DNA: TGTGCCAGCAGGACAGGGGGTGGATCTGGGGCCAACGTCCTGACTTTC
size: NA; J: TRBJ1-3; D: TRBD1; V: TRBV27; CDR3: CASSEHRTGTGGNTIYF; DNA: TGTGCCAGCTCAGAGCACAGGACCGGGACAGGGGGAAACACCATATATTTT
size: NA; J: TRBJ2-3; D: NA; V: TRBV11-2; CDR3: CASRPVGDTQYF; DNA: TGTGCCAGCAGGCCAGTTGGGGATACGCAGTATTTT
size: NA; J: TRBJ1-2; D: TRBD1; V: TRBV28; CDR3: CASTKLGTGRGYTF; DNA: TGTGCCAGCACCAAACTAGGGACAGGGAGAGGCTACACCTTC
size: once; J: TRBJ1-1; D: NA; V: TRBV18; CDR3: CASSLTGANTEAFF; DNA: TGTGCCAGCTCACTTACAGGAGCGAACACTGAAGCTTTCTTT
size: few; J: TRBJ1-4; D: TRBD1; V: TRBV7-9; CDR3: CASSRRDRGKGEKLFF; DNA: TGTGCCAGCAGCCGCCGGGACAGGGGCAAAGGTGAAAAACTGTTTTTT
size: NA; J: TRBJ1-2; D: NA; V: TRBV5-1; CDR3: CASSLDGQTYGYTF; DNA: TGCGCCAGCAGCTTGGACGGACAGACCTATGGCTACACCTTC
size: NA; J: TRBJ1-6; D: NA; V: TRBV19; CDR3: CATKEGTYNSPLHF; DNA: TGTGCCACCAAGGAGGGTACCTATAATTCACCCCTCCACTTT
size: once; J: TRBJ2-7; D: TRBD2; V: TRBV5-1; CDR3: CASSWGGGALYEQYF; DNA: TGCGCCAGCAGCTGGGGCGGGGGGGCTTTGTACGAGCAGTACTTC
size: NA; J: TRBJ1-3; D: NA; V: TRBV5-4; CDR3: CASSYRESGNTIYF; DNA: TGTGCCAGCAGTTACAGGGAAAGTGGAAACACCATATATTTT
size: NA; J: TRBJ2-1; D: TRBD1; V: TRBV5-6; CDR3: CASSLEGMTGGDEQFF; DNA: TGTGCCAGCAGCTTGGAGGGGATGACAGGGGGCGATGAGCAGTTCTTC
size: NA; J: TRBJ2-7; D: TRBD2; V: TRBV9; CDR3: CASSAGLAGFEQYF; DNA: TGTGCCAGCAGCGCGGGACTAGCGGGGTTTGAGCAGTACTTC
size: NA; J: TRBJ2-7; D: NA; V: TRBV6-5; CDR3: CASGGPIYEQYF; DNA: TGTGCCAGCGGGGGTCCCATCTACGAGCAGTACTTC
size: NA; J: TRBJ1-2; D: NA; V: TRBV7-9; CDR3: CASRLTSLISGYTF; DNA: TGTGCCAGCAGGCTTACGTCTCTCATTTCGGGCTACACCTTC